One sample yielded the 20 T cell receptor beta chains listed below, sequenced in a study of T cell changes during pregnancy in multiple sclerosis. Produced via immunoSEQ multiplex PCR; TCRdb's table is partial and in-frame only. The repertoire holds tens of thousands of clones, with around nine tenths as singletons. The sample was peripheral blood, taken before pregnancy. The receptors were sampled from a female donor with multiple sclerosis, enrolled in a pregnancy study.

V usage is TRBV7-9 and J usage is TRBJ2-1; D might be TRBD2 (6 bases). The CDR3 contains 16 residues. Per germline, CDR1 SEHNR and CDR2 FQNEAQ (reference sequence). Trimming took off 1 base at V and 0 bases at J, with 10 bases between the two ends. The DNA for the CDR3 is TGTGCCAGCAGCTTAGATGCGGGAAGCTCCTACAATGAGCAGTTCTTC. It yields the protein CASSLDAGSSYNEQFF.

The CDR3, as DNA: TGTGCCAGCAGCTTAGAGGTGGCTAGCACCACTAGTGAGCAGTTCTTC. It is translated as CASSLEVASTTSEQFF. The chain has TRBV7-7 and TRBJ2-1, with D maybe TRBD2 (5 bases). Trimming took 1 base from V and 9 from J, leaving 19 bases between them. This CDR3 spans 16 amino acids. Germline V lookup: CDR1 SSHAT, CDR2 FNYEAQ (reference sequence).

V usage is TRBV30 and J usage is TRBJ2-1; D gene unclear. The CDR3 is 14 amino acids. The V end was cut by 2 bases, the J end by 4 bases, with 12 bases between. CDR1 and CDR2 (germline): GTSNPN, SVGIG (reference sequence). DNA for the CDR3: TGTGCCTGGAGTCCCCTTACCGGTTACAATGAGCAGTTCTTC. Its protein product is CAWSPLTGYNEQFF. The variable domain in full, completed from reference TRBV30 and TRBJ2-1, reads SQTIHQWPATLVQPVGSPLSLECTVEGTSNPNLYWYRQAAGRGLQLLFYSVGIGQISSEVPQNLSASRPQDRQFILSSKKLLLSDSGFYLCAWSPLTGYNEQFFGPGTRLTVL.

The chain combines TRBV30 with TRBJ2-3; weak D call: TRBD2 (6 bases). This CDR3 spans 14 amino acids. V lost 1 base, J lost 2 bases, and 10 bases lay in between. The germline gives CDR1 GTSNPN, CDR2 SVGIG (reference sequence). CDR3 bases: TGTGCCTGGAGTGCGGGAGTCTACACAGATACGCAGTATTTT. Translation gives CAWSAGVYTDTQYF.

The rearrangement uses TRBV4-3 and TRBJ1-1; D remains ambiguous. The CDR3 consists of 13 residues. Per germline, CDR1 LGHNA and CDR2 YSLEER. V was cut by 0 bases and J by 3 bases, with 5 bases left in between. This chain's CDR3 is CASSQDLDTEAFF. The CDR3 nucleotides are TGCGCCAGCAGCCAAGATTTAGACACTGAAGCTTTCTTT.

The chain carries TRBV7-9 and TRBJ2-7; tentative D call: TRBD1 (5 bases). V lost 2 bases to trimming and J lost 4 bases, with 9 bases between them. The germline CDR1 and CDR2 sequences are SEHNR and FQNEAQ (reference sequence). This CDR3 is built from 13 residues. The CDR3 nucleotides read TGTGCCAGCAGCTTAAAGGGGTCGTACGAGCAGTACTTC. Translated, it gives CASSLKGSYEQYF.

A few counts support this clone. The rearrangement uses TRBV7-6 and TRBJ2-3; a weak D match, TRBD1 (6 bases). The germline CDR1 and CDR2 sequences are SGHVS and FNYEAQ. The V and J ends lost 5 bases and 1 base respectively, with 19 bases between them. The CDR3 covers 17 residues. The CDR3 DNA is TGTGCCAGCAGCCCCGGTAGGGGGTACGTAGGCACAGATACGCAGTATTTT. It translates to CASSPGRGYVGTDTQYF.

The gene calls are TRBV6-1 and TRBJ1-2, with TRBD1 as a possible D gene (6 bases). From germline, CDR1 is MNHNS and CDR2 SASEGT. This CDR3 has 14 amino acids. The ends were cut back, 3 bases at V and 4 bases at J, with 12 bases in the middle. The CDR3 DNA reads TGTGCCAGCAGTGACTTTCAGGGGCCCTATGGCTACACCTTC. It encodes CASSDFQGPYGYTF.

This chain uses TRBV19 with TRBJ2-5, with D possibly matching TRBD2 (5 bases). Germline V CDR1 and CDR2: LNHDA, SQIVND (reference sequence). The V and J ends lost 8 bases and 7 bases respectively, with 14 bases between them. This CDR3 is 12 amino acids long. CDR3 amino acids: CASGRPPRTQYF. CDR3 bases: TGTGCCAGTGGGAGACCTCCTAGGACCCAGTACTTC.

This sequence joins TRBV27 and TRBJ2-2, with 7 positions matching TRBD2. V was clipped by 1 base and J by 4 bases; unmatched bases: 3. Looked up from germline, CDR1 is MNHEY and CDR2 is SMNVEV (reference sequence). CDR3 size: 15 residues. CDR3 sequence: CASSLYWGGTGELFF. As DNA, the CDR3 is TGTGCCAGCAGTTTATACTGGGGGGGCACCGGGGAGCTGTTTTTT.

This rearrangement joins TRBV5-1 to TRBJ2-1; 7 positions agree with TRBD2. Germline CDR1 is SGHRS and CDR2 is YFSETQ. CDR3 length equals 16 residues. V lost 2 bases to trimming and J lost 3 bases; unmatched junction nucleotides: 8. For the CDR3, the DNA is TGCGCCAGCAGCTTCGGCGGACTAGAACTCTACAATGAGCAGTTCTTC. As protein: CASSFGGLELYNEQFF. Looking up the rest from reference TRBV5-1 and TRBJ2-1 gives the full variable domain: KAGVTQTPRYLIKTRGQQVTLSCSPISGHRSVSWYQQTPGQGLQFLFEYFSETQRNKGNFPGRFSGRQFSNSRSEMNVSTLELGDSALYLCASSFGGLELYNEQFFGPGTRLTVL.

The gene calls are TRBV6-6 and TRBJ1-4; 9 nucleotides line up with TRBD1. CDR3 length: 16 residues. After removal of 4 bases from V and 6 bases from J, the junction contained 9 bases not matched to a gene. Germline loops: CDR1 MNHNY, CDR2 SVGAGI (reference sequence). The CDR3 loop reads CASSSAWDRVDEKLFF. The CDR3 nucleotides read TGTGCCAGCAGTTCCGCCTGGGACAGGGTTGATGAAAAACTGTTTTTT.

This rearrangement joins TRBV27 to TRBJ1-2, with 7 bases matching TRBD1. The CDR3 spans 12 residues. Germline trimming cut 8 bases from V and 8 bases from J; bases unmatched to any gene: 8. The V gene's germline CDR1 is MNHEY and CDR2 SMNVEV (reference sequence). The CDR3 here is CASWGQGGGYTF. The CDR3 DNA reads as TGTGCCAGCTGGGGGCAGGGGGGCGGCTACACCTTC.

This clone was observed a single time. The V and J genes are TRBV2 and TRBJ2-5; possibly TRBD2 for D (5 bases). The CDR3 runs to 13 residues. Trimming took off 2 bases at V and 4 bases at J, with 8 bases between the two ends. Germline assignment: CDR1 SNHLY and CDR2 FYNNEI. CDR3 nucleotides: TGTGCCAGCAGTGAACTAGAGGGAGAGACCCAGTACTTC. It encodes CASSELEGETQYF.

This clone was recorded once. The chain carries TRBV19 and TRBJ1-2; D is ambiguous. The V gene's germline CDR1 is LNHDA and CDR2 SQIVND (reference sequence). The CDR3 extends over 13 amino acids. The V end was cut by 5 bases, the J end by 4 bases, with 11 bases between. Here the CDR3 reads CASSSGGGYGYTF. CDR3 bases: TGTGCCAGTAGTTCGGGAGGCGGCTATGGCTACACCTTC.

The chain employs TRBV30 and TRBJ2-5, with 8 bases identical to TRBD2. The length of the CDR3 is 16 residues. Germline CDR1 and CDR2: GTSNPN and SVGIG (reference sequence). J was trimmed by 1 base and V by 0 bases; bases with no gene match: 7. CDR3 protein: CAWSVYASGRQETQYF. CDR3 bases: TGTGCCTGGAGTGTATATGCTAGCGGGCGCCAAGAGACCCAGTACTTC.

The chain uses TRBV14 and TRBJ1-1; D call uncertain. This CDR3 has 15 amino acids. The germline CDR1 and CDR2 sequences are SGHDN and FVKESK. V gave up 4 bases and J gave up 5 bases, with 17 bases separating them. The DNA of the CDR3 is TGTGCCAGCAGCCGACTAACGCTATTCGGGACTGAAGCTTTCTTT. It translates to CASSRLTLFGTEAFF. The full variable domain, in which reference TRBV14 and TRBJ1-1 provide the parts outside the CDR3, is EAGVTQFPSHSVIEKGQTVTLRCDPISGHDNLYWYRRVMGKEIKFLLHFVKESKQDESGMPNNRFLAERTGGTYSTLKVQPAELEDSGVYFCASSRLTLFGTEAFFGQGTRLTVV.

J is TRBJ1-1 and V is TRBV6-1, with 7 positions matching TRBD1. Trimming at V came to 6 bases and at J to 3 bases, leaving 10 bases not matched to a gene. Germline lookup yields CDR1 MNHNS and CDR2 SASEGT. This CDR3 has 15 amino acids. CDR3 in DNA: TGTGCCAGCAGCAAAGGGGGCCTATGGGACACTGAAGCTTTCTTT. Encoded protein: CASSKGGLWDTEAFF.

V is TRBV5-4 and J is TRBJ2-3; 13 nucleotides line up with TRBD2. Germline values: CDR1 SGHNT, CDR2 YYREEE (reference sequence). This CDR3 is built from 16 residues. Trimming removed 4 bases from V and 2 bases from J; junction bases left unmatched: 4. As DNA, the CDR3 is TGTGCCAGCAGCCCCGGACTAGCGGGGGACACAGATACGCAGTATTTT. Translating it yields CASSPGLAGDTDTQYF.

The chain joins TRBV19 to TRBJ1-5, with 10 bases matching TRBD1. CDR3 length equals 16 residues. Looked up from germline, CDR1 is LNHDA and CDR2 is SQIVND (reference sequence). Germline trimming cut 5 bases from V and 7 bases from J; bases unmatched to any gene: 11. The CDR3 nucleotides read TGTGCCAGTAGTGAGCAGGACAGGGGGATATGGCAGCCCCAGCATTTT. Its protein is CASSEQDRGIWQPQHF.